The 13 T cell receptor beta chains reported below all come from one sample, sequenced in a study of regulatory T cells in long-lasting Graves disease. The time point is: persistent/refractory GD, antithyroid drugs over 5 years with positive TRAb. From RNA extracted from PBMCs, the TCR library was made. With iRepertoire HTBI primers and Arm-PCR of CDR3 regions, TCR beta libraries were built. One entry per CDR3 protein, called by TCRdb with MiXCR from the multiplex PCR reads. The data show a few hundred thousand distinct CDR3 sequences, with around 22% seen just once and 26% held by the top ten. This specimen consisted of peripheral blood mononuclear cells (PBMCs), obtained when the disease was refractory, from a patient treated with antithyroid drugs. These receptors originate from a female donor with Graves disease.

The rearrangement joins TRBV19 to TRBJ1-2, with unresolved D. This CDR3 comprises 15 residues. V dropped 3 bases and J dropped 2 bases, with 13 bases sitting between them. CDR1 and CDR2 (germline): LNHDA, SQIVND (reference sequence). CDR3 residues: CASSIRREENYGYTF. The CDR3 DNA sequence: TGTGCCAGTAGTATCCGGCGTGAGGAAAACTATGGCTACACCTTC.

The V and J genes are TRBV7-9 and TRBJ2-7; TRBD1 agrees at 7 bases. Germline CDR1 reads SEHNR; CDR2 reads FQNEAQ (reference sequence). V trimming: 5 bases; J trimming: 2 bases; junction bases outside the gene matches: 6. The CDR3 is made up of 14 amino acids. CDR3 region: CASSPTGEPYEQYF. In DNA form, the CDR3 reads TGTGCCAGCAGCCCAACAGGGGAGCCCTACGAGCAGTACTTC.

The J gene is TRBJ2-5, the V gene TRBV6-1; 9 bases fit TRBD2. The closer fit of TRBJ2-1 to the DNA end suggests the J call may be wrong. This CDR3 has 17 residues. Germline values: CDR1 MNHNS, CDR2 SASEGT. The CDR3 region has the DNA TGTGCCAGCAGTGTCTTTGGGGTTGGTAGCGGGAGCAATGAGCAGTTCTTC. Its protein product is CASSVFGVGSGSNEQFF.

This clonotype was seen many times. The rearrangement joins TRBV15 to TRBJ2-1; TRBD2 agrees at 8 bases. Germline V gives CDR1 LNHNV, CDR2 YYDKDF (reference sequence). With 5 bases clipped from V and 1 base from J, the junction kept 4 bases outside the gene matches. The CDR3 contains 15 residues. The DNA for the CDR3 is TGTGCCACCAGCGAAGTAGCGGGATCCTACAATGAGCAGTTCTTC. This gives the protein CATSEVAGSYNEQFF.

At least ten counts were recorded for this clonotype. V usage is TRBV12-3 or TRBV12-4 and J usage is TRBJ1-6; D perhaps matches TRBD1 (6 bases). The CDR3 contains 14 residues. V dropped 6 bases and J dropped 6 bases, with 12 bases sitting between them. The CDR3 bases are TGTGCCAGCAGGGAACAGGGTTCTAATTCACCCCTCCACTTT. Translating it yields CASREQGSNSPLHF.

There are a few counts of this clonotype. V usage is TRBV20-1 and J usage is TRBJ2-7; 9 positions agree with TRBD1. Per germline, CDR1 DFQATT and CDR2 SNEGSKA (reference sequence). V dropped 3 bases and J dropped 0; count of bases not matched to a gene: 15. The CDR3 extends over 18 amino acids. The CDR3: CSASPPPGQGKSSYEQYF. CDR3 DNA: TGCAGTGCTAGCCCTCCTCCCGGACAGGGGAAAAGCTCCTACGAGCAGTACTTC.

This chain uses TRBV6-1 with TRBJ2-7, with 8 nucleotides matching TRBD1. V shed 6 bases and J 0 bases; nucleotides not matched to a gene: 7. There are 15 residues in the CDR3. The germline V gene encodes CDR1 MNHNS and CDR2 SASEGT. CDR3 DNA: TGTGCCAGCAGAAAGGACAGGGCCCCCTCCTACGAGCAGTACTTC. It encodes CASRKDRAPSYEQYF.

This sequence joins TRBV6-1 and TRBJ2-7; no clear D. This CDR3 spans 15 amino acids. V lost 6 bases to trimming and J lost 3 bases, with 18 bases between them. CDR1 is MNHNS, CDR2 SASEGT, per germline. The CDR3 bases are TGTGCCAGCAGCACCATAGGGCGCCTCTACTACGAGCAGTACTTC. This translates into CASSTIGRLYYEQYF.

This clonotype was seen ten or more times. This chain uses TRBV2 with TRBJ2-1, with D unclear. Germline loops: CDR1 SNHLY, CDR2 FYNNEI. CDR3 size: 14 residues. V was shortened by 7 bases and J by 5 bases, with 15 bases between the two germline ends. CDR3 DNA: TGTGCCAGCATGGCCGAGGCTGCCGACAATGAGCAGTTCTTC. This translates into CASMAEAADNEQFF.

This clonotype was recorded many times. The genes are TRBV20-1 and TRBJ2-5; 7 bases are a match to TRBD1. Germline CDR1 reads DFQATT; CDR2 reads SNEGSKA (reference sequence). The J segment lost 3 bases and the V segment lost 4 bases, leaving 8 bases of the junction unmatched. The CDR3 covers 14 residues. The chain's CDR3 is CSAINSGTEETQYF. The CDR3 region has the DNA TGCAGTGCTATTAACTCCGGGACAGAAGAGACCCAGTACTTC.

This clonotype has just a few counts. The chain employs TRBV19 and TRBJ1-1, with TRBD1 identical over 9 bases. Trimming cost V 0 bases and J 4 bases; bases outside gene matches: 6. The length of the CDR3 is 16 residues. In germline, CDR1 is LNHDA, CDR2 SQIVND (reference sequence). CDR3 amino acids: CASSIDRTGAFTEAFF. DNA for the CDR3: TGTGCCAGTAGTATAGATCGGACAGGGGCGTTCACTGAAGCTTTCTTT. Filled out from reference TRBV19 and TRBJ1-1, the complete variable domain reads DGGITQSPKYLFRKEGQNVTLSCEQNLNHDAMYWYRQDPGQGLRLIYYSQIVNDFQKGDIAEGYSVSREKKESFPLTVTSAQKNPTAFYLCASSIDRTGAFTEAFFGQGTRLTVV.

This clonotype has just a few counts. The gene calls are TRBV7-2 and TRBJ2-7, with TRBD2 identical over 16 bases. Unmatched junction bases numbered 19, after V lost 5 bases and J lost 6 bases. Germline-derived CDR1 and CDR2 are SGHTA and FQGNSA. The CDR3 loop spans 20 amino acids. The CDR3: CASSAQTGLAGGLGISEQYF. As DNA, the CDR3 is TGTGCCAGCAGCGCTCAGACGGGACTAGCGGGAGGGCTGGGGATTTCCGAGCAGTACTTC.

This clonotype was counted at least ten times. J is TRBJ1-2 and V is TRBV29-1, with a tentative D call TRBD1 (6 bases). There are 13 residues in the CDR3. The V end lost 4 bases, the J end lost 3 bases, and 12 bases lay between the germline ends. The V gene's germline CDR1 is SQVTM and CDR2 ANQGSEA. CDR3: CSVAQGIDYGYTF. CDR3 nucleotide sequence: TGCAGCGTTGCACAGGGCATTGACTATGGCTACACCTTC.